The 13 T cell receptor beta chains below were found in one sample sequenced in a study of T cell responses to AZD1222 COVID-19 vaccine. Clones were read by immunoSEQ multiplex PCR, and TCRdb kept only the in-frame ones, dropping some. The data contain roughly 130,000 clones, 88% of them singletons. Specimen: peripheral blood, collected on day 0 of AZD1222 vaccination. The source is an adult in good health.

The chain has TRBV5-1 and TRBJ1-3; a weak D match, TRBD1 (5 bases). CDR3 length equals 17 residues. Germline assignment: CDR1 SGHRS and CDR2 YFSETQ. Trimming removed 0 bases from V and 0 bases from J, with 13 bases in between. This chain's CDR3 is CASSLATGRASGNTIYF. The DNA of the CDR3 is TGCGCCAGCAGCTTGGCAACGGGACGGGCCTCTGGAAACACCATATATTTT.

This clone was counted a single time. The rearrangement joins TRBV6-5 to TRBJ2-2, with TRBD2 as a possible D gene (5 bases). The CDR3 consists of 14 residues. Germline CDR1 MNHEY, CDR2 SVGAGI. Trimming removed 4 bases at V and 5 bases at J, with 11 bases between. In DNA form, the CDR3 reads TGTGCCAGCAGTTCAGTAGGGAGAACCGGGGAGCTGTTTTTT. Its translation is CASSSVGRTGELFF.

This chain uses TRBV27 with TRBJ2-1, with unresolved D. From germline, CDR1 is MNHEY and CDR2 SMNVEV (reference sequence). This CDR3 region has 13 residues. With 10 bases removed from V and 0 bases from J, the gap between germline ends came to 10 bases. The CDR3 here is CATAVGSYNEQFF. CDR3 in DNA: TGTGCCACTGCGGTTGGCTCCTACAATGAGCAGTTCTTC.

V usage is TRBV19 and J usage is TRBJ2-7; D is possibly TRBD2 (6 bases). CDR1 is LNHDA and CDR2 is SQIVND in the germline V gene (reference sequence). This CDR3 contains 15 residues. Trimming pared 5 bases from V and 8 bases from J, leaving 22 bases between. The CDR3 nucleotides are TGTGCCAGTAGTGAGGACTACGCTGCCTTCCGAAAGCAGTACTTC. Its translation: CASSEDYAAFRKQYF.

The chain joins TRBV6-5 to TRBJ2-5; 7 nucleotides line up with TRBD2. CDR1 and CDR2 (germline): MNHEY, SVGAGI. The CDR3 runs to 15 residues. Trimming removed 6 bases from V and 2 bases from J; junction bases left unmatched: 9. The CDR3 bases are TGTGCCAGCAGCTCCCCCCGGGGGGTACAAGAGACCCAGTACTTC. Translation gives CASSSPRGVQETQYF.

The chain couples TRBV5-1 to TRBJ2-1; the match to TRBD2 covers 9 bases. This CDR3 is 16 amino acids long. The V gene end was trimmed by 4 bases and the J gene end by 3 bases; junction bases not matched to a gene: 8. Germline loops: CDR1 SGHRS, CDR2 YFSETQ. Here the CDR3 reads CASSLSLAGLYNEQFF. The CDR3 DNA reads as TGCGCCAGCAGCCTATCCCTAGCGGGACTCTACAATGAGCAGTTCTTC.

The V and J genes are TRBV24-1 and TRBJ1-5, with a tentative D call TRBD1 (6 bases). The CDR3 length is 16 residues. Looked up from germline, CDR1 is KGHDR and CDR2 is SFDVKD. V was trimmed by 3 bases and J by 0 bases, leaving 11 bases between them. CDR3 in amino acids: CATSDAGTTSNQPQHF. The CDR3 nucleotides read TGTGCCACCAGTGATGCGGGGACAACTAGCAATCAGCCCCAGCATTTT.

The chain links TRBV12-3 or TRBV12-4 to TRBJ1-2; D is unclear. The V end lost 2 bases, the J end lost 8 bases, and 9 bases lay between the germline ends. CDR3 size: 12 residues. The CDR3 region is CASSLSWRGYTF. The DNA of the CDR3 is TGTGCCAGCAGTTTAAGTTGGAGGGGCTACACCTTC.

This chain joins TRBV5-8 and TRBJ2-1, with TRBD1 as a possible D gene (5 bases). The CDR3 sequence is 16 residues long. Trimming stripped 4 bases from V and 1 base from J, with 15 bases between. Germline loops: CDR1 SGHTS, CDR2 YDEGEE. DNA of the CDR3: TGTGCCAGCAGCCACCACAAGGGGAAATCCTACAATGAGCAGTTCTTC. It encodes CASSHHKGKSYNEQFF. Looking up the rest from reference TRBV5-8 and TRBJ2-1 gives the full variable domain: EAGVTQSPTHLIKTRGQQATLRCSPISGHTSVYWYQQALGLGLQFLLWYDEGEERNRGNFPPRFSGRQFPNYSSELNVNALELEDSALYLCASSHHKGKSYNEQFFGPGTRLTVL.

The genes are TRBV5-1 and TRBJ1-5; a possible D gene is TRBD1 (6 bases). CDR1 and CDR2 (germline): SGHRS, YFSETQ. CDR3 length equals 14 residues. Trimming pared 7 bases from V and 4 bases from J, leaving 15 bases between. CDR3: CASSVGGGNQPQHF. CDR3 sequence (DNA): TGCGCCAGCTCTGTAGGGGGAGGGAATCAGCCCCAGCATTTT. The full variable domain, completed using reference TRBV5-1 and TRBJ1-5, is KAGVTQTPRYLIKTRGQQVTLSCSPISGHRSVSWYQQTPGQGLQFLFEYFSETQRNKGNFPGRFSGRQFSNSRSEMNVSTLELGDSALYLCASSVGGGNQPQHFGDGTRLSIL.

The rearrangement links TRBV4-2 to TRBJ2-5; the D is unclear. Germline V CDR1 and CDR2: LGHNA, YNFKEQ. This CDR3 has 15 amino acids. V lost 1 base and J 1 base, leaving 10 bases between the germline ends. CDR3 in amino acids: CASSQVKQLQETQYF. The CDR3 coding sequence is TGTGCCAGCAGCCAAGTCAAACAGCTCCAAGAGACCCAGTACTTC.

The V and J genes are TRBV4-1 and TRBJ2-5; TRBD2 is a possible D gene (6 bases). Trimming removed 0 bases from V and 5 bases from J, with 10 bases in between. The CDR3 is made up of 14 amino acids. The V gene's germline CDR1 is MGHRA and CDR2 YSYEKL. CDR3 DNA sequence: TGCGCCAGCAGCCAAGATCCCCGGGGGGAGACCCAGTACTTC. Protein product: CASSQDPRGETQYF.

The chain has TRBV7-9 and TRBJ2-5; perhaps TRBD2 as D (5 bases). Between the trimmed V and J ends, which lost 5 bases and 9 bases, there was a span of 22 bases. The CDR3 totals 15 residues. CDR1 SEHNR and CDR2 FQNEAQ come from the germline V gene (reference sequence). The CDR3 coding sequence is TGTGCCAGCAGCGCCGTCGGGGTCCCAGAGTTGGCCCAGTACTTC. Translated: CASSAVGVPELAQYF. The whole variable domain, filled in from reference TRBV7-9 and TRBJ2-5, reads DTGVSQNPRHKITKRGQNVTFRCDPISEHNRLYWYRQTLGQGPEFLTYFQNEAQLEKSRLLSDRFSAERPKGSFSTLEIQRTEQGDSAMYLCASSAVGVPELAQYFGPGTRLLVL.